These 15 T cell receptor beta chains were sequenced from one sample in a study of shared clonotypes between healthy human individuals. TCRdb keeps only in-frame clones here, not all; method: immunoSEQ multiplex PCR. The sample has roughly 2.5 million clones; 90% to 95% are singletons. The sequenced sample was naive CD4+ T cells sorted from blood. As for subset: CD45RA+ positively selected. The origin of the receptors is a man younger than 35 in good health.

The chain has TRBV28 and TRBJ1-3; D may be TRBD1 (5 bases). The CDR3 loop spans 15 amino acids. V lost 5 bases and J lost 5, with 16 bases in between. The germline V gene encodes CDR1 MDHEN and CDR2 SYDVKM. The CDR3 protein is CASSVFSGPRNTIYF. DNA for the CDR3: TGTGCCAGCAGTGTATTTTCGGGGCCTAGAAACACCATATATTTT.

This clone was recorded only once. The CDR3 reads CASTLSPYTDTQYF. The CDR3 DNA reads TGCGCCAGTACCCTTTCTCCCTACACAGATACGCAGTATTTT. The rearrangement joins TRBV5-1 to TRBJ2-3; D not resolved. Germline CDR1 SGHRS, CDR2 YFSETQ. The CDR3 has 14 residues. The germline V and J ends were trimmed by 8 bases and 2 bases, with 15 bases remaining between them.

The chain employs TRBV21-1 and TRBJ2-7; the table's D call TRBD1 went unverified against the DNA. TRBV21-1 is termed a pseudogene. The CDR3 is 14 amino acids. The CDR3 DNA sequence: TGTGCCAGCAGCCAGGGGCAGGGTGGATTCGAGCAGTACTTC. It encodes CASSQGQGGFEQYF.

As DNA, the CDR3 is TGTGCCAGTAGGGAGGGGGCGCCTAATTCACCCCTCCACTTT. It yields the protein CASREGAPNSPLHF. V and J are TRBV19 and TRBJ1-6; 7 bases match TRBD1. CDR1 is LNHDA and CDR2 is SQIVND in the germline V gene (reference sequence). The CDR3 runs 14 residues. V shed 6 bases, J shed 6 bases, and the junction held 5 bases outside the gene matches.

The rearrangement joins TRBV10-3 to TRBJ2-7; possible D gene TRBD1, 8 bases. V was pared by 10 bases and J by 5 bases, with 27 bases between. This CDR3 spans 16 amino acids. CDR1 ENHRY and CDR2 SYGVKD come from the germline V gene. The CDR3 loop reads CATKRGGQGAFDEQYF. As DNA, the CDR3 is TGTGCCACTAAGCGGGGAGGGCAGGGGGCGTTTGACGAGCAGTACTTC.

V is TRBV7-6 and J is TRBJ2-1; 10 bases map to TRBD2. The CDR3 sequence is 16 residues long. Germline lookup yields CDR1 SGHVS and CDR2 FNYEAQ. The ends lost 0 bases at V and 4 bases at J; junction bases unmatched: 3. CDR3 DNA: TGTGCCAGCAGCTTAGCACCTAGCGGGGGTTACAATGAGCAGTTCTTC. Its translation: CASSLAPSGGYNEQFF. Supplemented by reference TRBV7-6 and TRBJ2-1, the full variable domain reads GAGVSQSPRYKVTKRGQDVALRCDPISGHVSLYWYRQALGQGPEFLTYFNYEAQQDKSGLPNDRFSAERPEGSISTLTIQRTEQRDSAMYRCASSLAPSGGYNEQFFGPGTRLTVL.

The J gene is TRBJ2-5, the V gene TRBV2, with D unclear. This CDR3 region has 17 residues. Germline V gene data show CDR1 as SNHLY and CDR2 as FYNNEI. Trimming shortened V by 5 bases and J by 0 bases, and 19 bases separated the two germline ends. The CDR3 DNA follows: TGTGCCAGCAGTAGGCACCGGGCCCCTACGTACCAAGAGACCCAGTACTTC. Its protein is CASSRHRAPTYQETQYF.

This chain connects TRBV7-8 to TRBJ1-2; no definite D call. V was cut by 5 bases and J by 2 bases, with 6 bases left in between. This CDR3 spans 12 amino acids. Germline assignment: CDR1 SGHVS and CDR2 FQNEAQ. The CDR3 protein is CASSQRNYGYTF. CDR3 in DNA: TGTGCCAGCAGCCAACGGAACTATGGCTACACCTTC. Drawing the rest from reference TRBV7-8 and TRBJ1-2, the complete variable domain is GAGVSQSPRYKVAKRGQDVALRCDPISGHVSLFWYQQALGQGPEFLTYFQNEAQLDKSGLPSDRFFAERPEGSVSTLKIQRTQQEDSAVYLCASSQRNYGYTFGSGTRLTVV.

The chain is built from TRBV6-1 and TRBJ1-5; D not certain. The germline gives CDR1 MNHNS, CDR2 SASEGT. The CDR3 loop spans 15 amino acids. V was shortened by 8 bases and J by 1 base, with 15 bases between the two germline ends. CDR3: CASSGIVGSNQPQHF. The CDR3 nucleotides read TGTGCCAGCTCGGGAATCGTTGGGAGCAATCAGCCCCAGCATTTT.

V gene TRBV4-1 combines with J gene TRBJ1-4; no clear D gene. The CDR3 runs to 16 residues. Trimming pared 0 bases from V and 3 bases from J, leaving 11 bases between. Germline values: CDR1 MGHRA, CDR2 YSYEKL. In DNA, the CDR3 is TGCGCCAGCAGCCAAGAACATGGAGCCCCTAATGAAAAACTGTTTTTT. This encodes CASSQEHGAPNEKLFF.

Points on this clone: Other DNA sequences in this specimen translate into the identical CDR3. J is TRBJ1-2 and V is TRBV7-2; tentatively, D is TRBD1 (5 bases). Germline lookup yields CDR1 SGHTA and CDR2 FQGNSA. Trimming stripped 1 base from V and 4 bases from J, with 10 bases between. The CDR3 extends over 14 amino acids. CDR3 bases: TGTGCCAGCAGCTTAGGGGGCCAGAGCTATGGCTACACCTTC. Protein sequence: CASSLGGQSYGYTF.

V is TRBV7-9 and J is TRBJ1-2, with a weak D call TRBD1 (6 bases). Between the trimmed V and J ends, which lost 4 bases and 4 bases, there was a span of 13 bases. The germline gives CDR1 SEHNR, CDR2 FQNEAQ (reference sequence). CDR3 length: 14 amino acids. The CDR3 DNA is TGTGCCAGCAGCTCCCGACAGGCCCGCTATGGCTACACCTTC. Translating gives CASSSRQARYGYTF.

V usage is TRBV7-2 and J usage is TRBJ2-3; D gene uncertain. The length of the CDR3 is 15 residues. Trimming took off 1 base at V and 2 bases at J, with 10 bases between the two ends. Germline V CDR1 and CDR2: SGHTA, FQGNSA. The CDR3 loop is CASSLEASFTDTQYF. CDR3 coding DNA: TGTGCCAGCAGCTTAGAAGCTAGTTTCACAGATACGCAGTATTTT.

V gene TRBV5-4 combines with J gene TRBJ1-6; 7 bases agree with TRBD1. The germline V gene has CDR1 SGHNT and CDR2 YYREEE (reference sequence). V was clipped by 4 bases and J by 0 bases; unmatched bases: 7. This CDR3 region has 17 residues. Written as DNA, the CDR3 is TGTGCCAGCAGCGTCGGACAGGCGGGCTCCTATAATTCACCCCTCCACTTT. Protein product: CASSVGQAGSYNSPLHF.

Here the CDR3 reads CASSLDRWGTDNSPLHF. Here the CDR3 DNA reads TGTGCCAGCAGTTTGGACAGGTGGGGGACGGATAATTCACCCCTCCACTTT. This chain connects TRBV28 to TRBJ1-6; 7 bases line up with TRBD1. Germline V CDR1 and CDR2: MDHEN, SYDVKM. V shed 3 bases, J shed 5 bases, and the junction held 10 bases outside the gene matches. The CDR3 consists of 17 residues.